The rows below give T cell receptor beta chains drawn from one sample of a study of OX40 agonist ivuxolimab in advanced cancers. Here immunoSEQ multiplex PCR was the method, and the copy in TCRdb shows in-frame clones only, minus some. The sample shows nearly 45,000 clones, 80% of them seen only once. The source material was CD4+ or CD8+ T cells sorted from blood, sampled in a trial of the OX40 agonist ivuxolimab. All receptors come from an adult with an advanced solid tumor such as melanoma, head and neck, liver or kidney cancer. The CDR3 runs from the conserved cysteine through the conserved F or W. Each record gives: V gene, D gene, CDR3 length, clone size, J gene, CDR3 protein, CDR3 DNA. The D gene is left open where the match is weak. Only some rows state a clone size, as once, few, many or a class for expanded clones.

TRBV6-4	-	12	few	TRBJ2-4	CASSRTRGIQYF	TGTGCCAGCAGTCGAACCAGGGGCATTCAGTACTTC
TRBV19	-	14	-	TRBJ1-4	CASSQQGVNEKLFF	TGTGCCAGTAGTCAACAGGGAGTTAATGAAAAACTGTTTTTT
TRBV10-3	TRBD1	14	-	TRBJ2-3	CAIRRGQGADTQYF	TGTGCCATCAGACGAGGACAGGGAGCGGATACGCAGTATTTT
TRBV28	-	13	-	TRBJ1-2	CASSFPPVNGYTF	TGTGCCAGCAGTTTTCCCCCGGTGAATGGCTACACCTTC
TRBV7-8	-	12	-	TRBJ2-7	CASSLVGDEQYF	TGTGCCAGCAGCTTAGTGGGTGACGAGCAGTACTTC
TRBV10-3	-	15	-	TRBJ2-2	CAISPAIRGSGELFF	TGTGCCATCTCCCCGGCAATACGGGGATCCGGGGAGCTGTTTTTT
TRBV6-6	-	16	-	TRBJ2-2	CASSGTFIANTGELFF	TGTGCCAGCAGCGGCACCTTTATAGCGAACACCGGGGAGCTGTTTTTT
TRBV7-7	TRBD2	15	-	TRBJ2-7	CASSKGTSGAYEQYF	TGTGCTAGCAGCAAGGGGACTAGCGGGGCATACGAGCAGTACTTC
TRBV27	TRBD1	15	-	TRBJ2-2	CASSLSGQGIGELFF	TGTGCCAGCAGTTTATCGGGACAGGGAATCGGGGAGCTGTTTTTT
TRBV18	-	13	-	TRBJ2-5	CASSLGGGETQYF	TGTGCCAGCTCACTGGGGGGAGGAGAGACCCAGTACTTC
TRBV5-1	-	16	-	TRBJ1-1	CASSVDNLRGNTEAFF	TGCGCCAGCAGCGTGGATAACCTACGTGGGAACACTGAAGCTTTCTTT
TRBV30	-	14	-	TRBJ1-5	CAWSSGTFNQPQHF	TGTGCCTGGAGTTCCGGGACCTTCAATCAGCCCCAGCATTTT
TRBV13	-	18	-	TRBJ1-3	CASSLGLTHGYSGNTIYF	TGTGCCAGCAGCTTAGGCCTAACTCATGGCTACTCTGGAAACACCATATATTTT
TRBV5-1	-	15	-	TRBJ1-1	CASSPLPGRDTEAFF	TGCGCCAGCAGCCCCCTCCCCGGAAGGGACACTGAAGCTTTCTTT
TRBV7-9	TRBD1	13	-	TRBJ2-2	CASGTGGTGELFF	TGTGCCAGCGGCACAGGGGGCACCGGGGAGCTGTTTTTT
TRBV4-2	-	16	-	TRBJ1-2	CASSSWTGLEESGYTF	TGTGCCAGCAGCTCTTGGACTGGCCTAGAAGAGTCAGGCTACACCTTC
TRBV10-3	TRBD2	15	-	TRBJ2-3	CAISDIAGRGDTQYF	TGTGCCATCAGTGACATAGCGGGGAGAGGAGATACGCAGTATTTT
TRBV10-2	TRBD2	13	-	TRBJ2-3	CASSDTGGGTQYF	TGCGCCAGCAGTGATACCGGCGGGGGTACGCAGTATTTT
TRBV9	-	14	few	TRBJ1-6	CASSVAPENSPLHF	TGTGCCAGCAGCGTAGCACCGGAGAATTCACCCCTCCACTTT
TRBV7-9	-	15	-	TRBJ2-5	CATRRGDLDQETQYF	TGTGCCACCCGGAGGGGTGACCTGGATCAAGAGACCCAGTACTTC
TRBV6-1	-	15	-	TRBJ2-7	CASTAVRGGSYEQYF	TGTGCCAGCACTGCGGTGAGGGGCGGGTCCTACGAGCAGTACTTC
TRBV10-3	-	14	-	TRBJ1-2	CAISESAGNYGYTF	TGTGCCATCAGTGAGTCGGCAGGTAACTATGGCTACACCTTC
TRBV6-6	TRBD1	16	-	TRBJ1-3	CASRERQGAKGNTIYF	TGTGCCAGCAGGGAACGACAGGGGGCGAAAGGAAACACCATATATTTT
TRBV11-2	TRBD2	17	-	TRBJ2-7	CASSLDRASGGTYEQYF	TGTGCCAGCAGCTTAGATAGGGCTAGCGGGGGGACCTACGAGCAGTACTTC
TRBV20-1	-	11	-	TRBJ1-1	CSAGSGTEAFF	TGCAGTGCTGGAAGCGGCACTGAAGCTTTCTTT
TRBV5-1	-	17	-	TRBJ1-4	CASSLKGHALSNEKLFF	TGCGCCAGCAGCTTGAAGGGCCACGCGTTGAGTAATGAAAAACTGTTTTTT
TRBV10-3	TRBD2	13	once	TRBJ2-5	CAISETAREGQYF	TGTGCCATCAGTGAGACGGCTCGGGAGGGCCAATACTTC
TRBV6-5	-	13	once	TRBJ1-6	CASSYRGSSPLHF	TGTGCCAGCAGTTACAGGGGGAGTTCACCCCTCCACTTT
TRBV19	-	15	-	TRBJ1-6	CASNPHLLEDSPLHF	TGTGCCAGTAATCCGCACCTGTTGGAAGATTCACCCCTCCACTTT
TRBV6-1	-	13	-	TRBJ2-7	CATVAVFAYEQYF	TGTGCCACGGTGGCGGTTTTTGCCTACGAGCAGTACTTC
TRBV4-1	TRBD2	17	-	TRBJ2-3	CASSQGPSGGLADTQYF	TGCGCCAGCAGCCAGGGCCCTAGCGGGGGGTTGGCAGATACGCAGTATTTT
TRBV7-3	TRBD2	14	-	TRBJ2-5	CASSLTGLAREQYF	TGTGCCAGCAGCCTAACGGGACTAGCAAGGGAGCAGTACTTC
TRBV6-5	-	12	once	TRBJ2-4	CASMADKNIQYF	TGTGCCAGCATGGCAGATAAAAACATTCAGTACTTC
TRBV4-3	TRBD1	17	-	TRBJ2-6	CASSHGQGASGANVLTF	TGCGCCAGCAGCCACGGACAGGGGGCCTCTGGGGCCAACGTCCTGACTTTC
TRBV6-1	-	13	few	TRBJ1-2	CASSDSSYYGYTF	TGTGCCAGCAGTGACAGTTCCTACTATGGCTACACCTTC
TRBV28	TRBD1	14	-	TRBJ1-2	CASSLRDRASGYTF	TGTGCCAGCAGTTTACGGGACAGGGCCTCGGGCTACACCTTC
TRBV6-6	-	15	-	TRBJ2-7	CASSYSTGAGSEQYF	TGTGCCAGCAGTTACTCGACGGGGGCGGGGAGCGAGCAGTACTTC
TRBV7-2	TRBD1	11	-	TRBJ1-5	CARTGTQPQHF	TGTGCCAGGACAGGGACTCAGCCCCAGCATTTT
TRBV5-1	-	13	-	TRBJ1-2	CASATTTNYGYTF	TGCGCCAGCGCGACAACTACTAACTATGGCTACACCTTC
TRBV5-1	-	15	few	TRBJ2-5	CASSLKQGLQETQYF	TGCGCCAGCAGCTTGAAACAGGGCTTGCAAGAGACCCAGTACTTC
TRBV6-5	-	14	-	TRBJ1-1	CASSPASLRTEAFF	TGTGCCAGCAGCCCGGCGTCACTCCGCACTGAAGCTTTCTTT
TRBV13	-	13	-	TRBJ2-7	CASSRIPTYEQYF	TGTGCCAGCAGCCGGATCCCGACCTACGAGCAGTACTTC
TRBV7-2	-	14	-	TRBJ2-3	CASSLAGSTDTQYF	TGTGCCAGCAGCTTAGCGGGGAGCACAGATACGCAGTATTTT
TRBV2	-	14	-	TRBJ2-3	CASSAPSGADTQYF	TGTGCCAGCAGTGCCCCCAGCGGCGCAGATACGCAGTATTTT
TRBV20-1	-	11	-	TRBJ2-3	CSARGTDTQYF	TGCAGTGCTAGAGGCACAGATACGCAGTATTTT
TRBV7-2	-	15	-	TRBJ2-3	CASSPDSLGTDTQYF	TGTGCCAGCAGCCCGGACTCTCTAGGCACAGATACGCAGTATTTT
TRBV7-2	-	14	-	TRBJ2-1	CASSWSALGNEQFF	TGTGCCAGCAGCTGGTCAGCCTTGGGAAATGAGCAGTTCTTC
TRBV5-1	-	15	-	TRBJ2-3	CASGRGGDTTDTQYF	TGCGCCAGCGGGCGGGGCGGGGATACCACAGATACGCAGTATTTT
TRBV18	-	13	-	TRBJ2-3	CASSPDYTDTQYF	TGTGCCAGCTCACCGGACTACACAGATACGCAGTATTTT